A single TCR beta chain is shown here with its context. No antigen is known for it. Germline CDR1 is SGHVS and CDR2 is FQNEAQ. The CDR3 spans 18 residues. J lost 0 bases, V lost 4 bases, and 4 bases had no gene match. This table comes from immunoSEQ multiplex PCR, and its TCRdb copy is limited to in-frame clones, with some not included. The sample lists tens of thousands of clones, approximately 80% occurring once. This entry comes from a study of a mutant IDH1 vaccine in newly diagnosed glioma. Looking at the study overall: Vaccination was launched 4-6 weeks after radiotherapy alone, or with temozolomide cycles. Treated patients had a mean age of around 39 years and a sex split that was approximately 62% male and 37.5% female. Beforehand, treatment had been radiotherapy, temozolomide, or both; the majority received both.

The time point: week 23, last vaccination. Every vaccination contained 300 ug of the mutant IDH1 20-mer peptide and was paired with topical imiquimod. Newly diagnosed WHO grade 3 or 4 IDH1-mutant, ATRX-lost astrocytomas were identified in the donors. The clonotype comes from a man between 18 and 29 years old with glioma. This sample comprised PBMCs, obtained from a glioma patient whose treatment included an IDH1 peptide vaccine. The chain links TRBV7-8 to TRBJ2-1; 15 bases are a match to TRBD2. The CDR3, as DNA: TGTGCCAGCAGCTACGGACTAGCGGGGGGGAGCTCCTACAATGAGCAGTTCTTC. It encodes CASSYGLAGGSSYNEQFF.